The rows below give T cell receptor beta chains drawn from one sample of a study of T cells in Graves' hyperthyroidism and ophthalmopathy. MiXCR was run by TCRdb on the multiplex PCR reads, yielding one entry per CDR3 protein. This sample has a few hundred thousand distinct CDR3 sequences, with 15% to 18% found just once. The specimen sequenced was blood. The receptors originated from a woman under 30 with Graves' hyperthyroidism that later progressed to Graves' ophthalmopathy. Both conserved end residues are part of each CDR3. The D gene is left open where the match is weak. The size of a clone is reported for some rows only, either as once, few or many, or as a class for expanded clones.

abundance: few; d_gene: .; j_gene: TRBJ2-1; v_gene: TRBV19; CDR3aa: CASSITLSYNEQFF; CDR3nt: TGTGCCAGTAGTATTACTTTAAGTTACAATGAGCAGTTCTTC
abundance: .; d_gene: .; j_gene: TRBJ1-6; v_gene: TRBV6-5; CDR3aa: CASSYGAGSSPLHF; CDR3nt: TGTGCCAGCAGTTACGGCGCAGGGTCTTCACCCCTCCACTTT
abundance: .; d_gene: .; j_gene: TRBJ1-5; v_gene: TRBV30; CDR3aa: CAWTPKGGAGQPQHF; CDR3nt: TGTGCCTGGACTCCTAAGGGGGGGGCTGGACAGCCCCAGCATTTT
abundance: many; d_gene: .; j_gene: TRBJ2-7; v_gene: TRBV27; CDR3aa: CARTGADPYEQYF; CDR3nt: TGTGCCAGGACAGGAGCGGACCCCTACGAGCAGTACTTC
abundance: few; d_gene: .; j_gene: TRBJ1-3; v_gene: TRBV20-1; CDR3aa: CSARADSGNTIYF; CDR3nt: TGCAGTGCTAGGGCAGACTCTGGAAACACCATATATTTT
abundance: many; d_gene: .; j_gene: TRBJ1-6; v_gene: TRBV28; CDR3aa: CASTPAVGGNSPLHF; CDR3nt: TGTGCCAGCACCCCAGCCGTAGGGGGGAATTCACCCCTCCACTTT
abundance: many; d_gene: .; j_gene: TRBJ2-4; v_gene: TRBV7-9; CDR3aa: CASMGSKNIQYF; CDR3nt: TGTGCCAGTATGGGGTCCAAAAACATTCAGTACTTC
abundance: many; d_gene: .; j_gene: TRBJ2-5; v_gene: TRBV28; CDR3aa: CASSSLNVETQYF; CDR3nt: TGTGCCAGCAGCAGCCTTAACGTGGAGACCCAGTACTTC
abundance: many; d_gene: TRBD1; j_gene: TRBJ1-6; v_gene: TRBV11-2; CDR3aa: CASSLDRFRDREISSYNSPLHF; CDR3nt: TGTGCCAGCAGCTTGGACCGCTTCCGGGACAGGGAAATCAGCTCCTATAATTCACCCCTCCACTTT
abundance: few; d_gene: .; j_gene: TRBJ2-5; v_gene: TRBV19; CDR3aa: CASIVAKGGETQYF; CDR3nt: TGTGCCAGTATTGTGGCCAAGGGGGGAGAGACCCAGTACTTC
abundance: .; d_gene: .; j_gene: TRBJ2-2; v_gene: TRBV7-9; CDR3aa: CASSRLGGANTGELFF; CDR3nt: TGTGCCAGCAGCCGGTTAGGGGGAGCGAACACCGGGGAGCTGTTTTTT
abundance: .; d_gene: .; j_gene: TRBJ1-2; v_gene: TRBV28; CDR3aa: CASRSGDPYGYTF; CDR3nt: TGTGCCAGCAGGTCAGGGGACCCCTATGGCTACACCTTC
abundance: many; d_gene: .; j_gene: TRBJ2-5; v_gene: TRBV7-8; CDR3aa: CASSPFYTEETQYF; CDR3nt: TGTGCCAGCAGCCCCTTCTATACCGAAGAGACCCAGTACTTC
abundance: many; d_gene: .; j_gene: TRBJ1-1; v_gene: TRBV2; CDR3aa: CASSEDARNTEAFF; CDR3nt: TGTGCCAGCAGTGAAGACGCCAGAAACACTGAAGCTTTCTTT
abundance: many; d_gene: .; j_gene: TRBJ1-1; v_gene: TRBV27; CDR3aa: CASSLSPANTEAFF; CDR3nt: TGTGCCAGCAGTTTATCTCCGGCAAACACTGAAGCTTTCTTT
abundance: few; d_gene: .; j_gene: TRBJ1-5; v_gene: TRBV30; CDR3aa: CAWSSSVLNQPQHF; CDR3nt: TGTGCCTGGAGTTCATCAGTACTCAATCAGCCCCAGCATTTT
abundance: few; d_gene: .; j_gene: TRBJ1-1; v_gene: TRBV7-3; CDR3aa: CASSSRGGESAEAFF; CDR3nt: TGTGCCAGCAGCTCAAGGGGGGGGGAAAGCGCTGAAGCTTTCTTT
abundance: many; d_gene: .; j_gene: TRBJ2-5; v_gene: TRBV7-2; CDR3aa: CASSLRDRTSGTQYF; CDR3nt: TGTGCCAGCAGCTTACGGGACAGAACTAGCGGGACCCAGTACTTC
abundance: .; d_gene: TRBD1; j_gene: TRBJ2-3; v_gene: TRBV29-1; CDR3aa: CSVDRVRTDTQYF; CDR3nt: TGCAGCGTGGACAGGGTGAGGACAGATACGCAGTATTTT
abundance: many; d_gene: TRBD2; j_gene: TRBJ2-1; v_gene: TRBV5-1; CDR3aa: CASSLGLAGRHNEQFF; CDR3nt: TGCGCCAGCAGCTTGGGACTAGCGGGACGGCACAATGAGCAGTTCTTC
abundance: few; d_gene: .; j_gene: TRBJ2-2; v_gene: TRBV6-2/TRBV6-3; CDR3aa: CASSYPPGRENTGELFF; CDR3nt: TGTGCCAGCAGTTACCCCCCCGGGCGGGAGAACACCGGGGAGCTGTTTTTT
abundance: many; d_gene: .; j_gene: TRBJ1-5; v_gene: TRBV12-3/TRBV12-4; CDR3aa: CASSLTGPSNQPQHF; CDR3nt: TGTGCCAGCAGTTTGACGGGGCCAAGCAATCAGCCCCAGCATTTT
abundance: many; d_gene: TRBD1; j_gene: TRBJ2-7; v_gene: TRBV29-1; CDR3aa: CSVEGGTGSYEQYF; CDR3nt: TGCAGCGTTGAGGGCGGGACAGGATCCTACGAGCAGTACTTC
abundance: .; d_gene: .; j_gene: TRBJ1-1; v_gene: TRBV20-1; CDR3aa: CSAIYTPGGNTEAFF; CDR3nt: TGCAGTGCTATTTATACGCCCGGGGGGAACACTGAAGCTTTCTTT
abundance: .; d_gene: .; j_gene: TRBJ2-1; v_gene: TRBV28; CDR3aa: CTSTEKYNEQFF; CDR3nt: TGTACCAGCACCGAAAAGTACAATGAGCAGTTCTTC
abundance: few; d_gene: TRBD2; j_gene: TRBJ2-4; v_gene: TRBV6-1; CDR3aa: CASRHTLASKNIQYF; CDR3nt: TGTGCCAGCAGACATACACTAGCGTCCAAAAACATTCAGTACTTC
abundance: many; d_gene: TRBD1; j_gene: TRBJ1-2; v_gene: TRBV6-2/TRBV6-3; CDR3aa: CASSYGRQGPSNYGYTF; CDR3nt: TGTGCCAGCAGTTACGGGAGACAGGGCCCTTCTAACTATGGCTACACCTTC
abundance: few; d_gene: .; j_gene: TRBJ2-1; v_gene: TRBV3-1; CDR3aa: CASSPGGTVDNEQFF; CDR3nt: TGTGCCAGCAGCCCGGGGGGGACAGTGGACAATGAGCAGTTCTTC
abundance: .; d_gene: .; j_gene: TRBJ2-2; v_gene: TRBV3-1; CDR3aa: CASSQGGAGELFF; CDR3nt: TGTGCCAGCAGCCAGGGGGGCGCCGGGGAGCTGTTTTTT
abundance: .; d_gene: TRBD1; j_gene: TRBJ2-7; v_gene: TRBV6-1; CDR3aa: CAVGQGGVYEQYF; CDR3nt: TGTGCCGTAGGACAGGGGGGAGTTTACGAGCAGTACTTC
abundance: few; d_gene: TRBD1; j_gene: TRBJ2-1; v_gene: TRBV10-3; CDR3aa: CAISESGQVDEQFF; CDR3nt: TGTGCCATCAGTGAGTCGGGACAGGTTGATGAGCAGTTCTTC